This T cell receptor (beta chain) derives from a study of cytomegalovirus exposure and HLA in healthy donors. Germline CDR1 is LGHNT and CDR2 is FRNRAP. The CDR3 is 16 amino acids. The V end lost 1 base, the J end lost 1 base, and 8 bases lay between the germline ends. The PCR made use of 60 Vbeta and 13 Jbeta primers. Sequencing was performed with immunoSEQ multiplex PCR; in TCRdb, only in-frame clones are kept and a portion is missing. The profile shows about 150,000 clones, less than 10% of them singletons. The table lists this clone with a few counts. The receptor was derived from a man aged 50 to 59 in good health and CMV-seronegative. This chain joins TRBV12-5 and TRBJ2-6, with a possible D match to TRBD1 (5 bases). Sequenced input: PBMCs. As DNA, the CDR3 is TGTGCTAGTGGTTTGGGGGGCGTATCTGGGGCCAACGTCCTGACTTTC. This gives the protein CASGLGGVSGANVLTF.